The 6 T cell receptor beta chains below come from one sample, sequenced in a study of blood T cell repertoires in COVID-19. Method: immunoSEQ multiplex PCR; TCRdb's copy keeps in-frame clones and lacks some. The sample lists hundreds of thousands of clones; less than 90% were seen once. Source material: peripheral blood. The receptor source for this set is a woman aged 70-85 years with COVID-19, enrolled during active disease.

The chain employs TRBV5-1 and TRBJ1-4; 9 bases are a match to TRBD1. This CDR3 comprises 16 residues. Germline V gene data show CDR1 as SGHRS and CDR2 as YFSETQ. The V and J ends lost 4 bases and 8 bases, in that order; junction bases with no gene match: 12. This CDR3 is CASSPTSDRGYEKLFF. The CDR3 DNA follows: TGCGCCAGCAGCCCTACCTCGGACAGGGGATACGAAAAACTGTTTTTT.

The chain has TRBV10-3 and TRBJ2-7; TRBD1 agrees at 9 bases. CDR1 is ENHRY, CDR2 SYGVKD, per germline. With 0 bases clipped from V and 4 bases from J, the junction kept 7 bases outside the gene matches. The length of the CDR3 is 16 residues. CDR3 region: CAISESGRTGDYEQYF. The DNA of the CDR3 is TGTGCCATCAGTGAGTCAGGGCGGACAGGGGATTACGAGCAGTACTTC.

The genes are TRBV5-4 and TRBJ1-1; the D gene is possibly TRBD1 (5 bases). Germline CDR1 and CDR2: SGHNT and YYREEE (reference sequence). With 0 bases removed from V and 1 base from J, the gap between germline ends came to 7 bases. The CDR3 totals 14 residues. DNA for the CDR3: TGTGCCAGCAGCTTGGAAGGGGCGAACACTGAAGCTTTCTTT. This encodes CASSLEGANTEAFF.

V gene TRBV27 combines with J gene TRBJ2-1; D unresolved. V was pared by 2 bases and J by 0 bases, with 2 bases between. The CDR3 loop spans 13 amino acids. Germline CDR1 is MNHEY and CDR2 is SMNVEV (reference sequence). This CDR3 reads CASSLRSYNEQFF. CDR3 nucleotide sequence: TGTGCCAGCAGTTTACGCTCCTACAATGAGCAGTTCTTC.

CDR3 coding DNA: TGCGCCAGCGGGCAGGGGTGGGACACTGAAGCTTTCTTT. Its translation: CASGQGWDTEAFF. The gene calls are TRBV10-2 and TRBJ1-1; possibly TRBD1 for D (6 bases). V was shortened by 8 bases and J by 3 bases, with 13 bases between the two germline ends. The CDR3 is made up of 13 amino acids. Germline assignment: CDR1 WSHSY and CDR2 SAAADI.

CDR3 loop: CASSPKSLRGPWTDTQYF. The CDR3 DNA follows: TGTGCCAGCAGCCCGAAAAGTTTGAGAGGGCCATGGACAGATACGCAGTATTTT. The rearrangement uses TRBV11-2 and TRBJ2-3; D perhaps matches TRBD2 (5 bases). V lost 5 bases, J lost 3 bases, and 24 bases lay in between. CDR1 and CDR2 (germline): SGHAT, FQNNGV. This CDR3 has 18 amino acids.